What follows are 15 T cell receptor beta chains derived from one specimen sequenced in a study of OX40 agonist ivuxolimab in advanced cancers. The table came from immunoSEQ multiplex PCR; TCRdb's copy has only in-frame clones and leaves some out. The data hold roughly 71,000 clones, with approximately 80% observed a single time. The sample was CD4+ or CD8+ T cells sorted from blood, taken in a trial of the OX40 agonist ivuxolimab. These receptors came from an adult with an advanced solid tumor such as melanoma, head and neck, liver or kidney cancer.

The J gene is TRBJ1-1, the V gene TRBV6-5; D is unresolved. The CDR3 covers 10 residues. CDR1 is MNHEY and CDR2 is SVGAGI in the germline V gene. Deletions cut 8 bases from V and 4 bases from J, with 5 bases between. The CDR3 spells CASVGTEAFF. In DNA, the CDR3 is TGTGCCAGCGTTGGCACTGAAGCTTTCTTT.

The DNA of the CDR3 is TGCGCCAGCAGCCAGGGGACAAGAGGGTTCTACGAGCAGTACTTC. This translates into CASSQGTRGFYEQYF. The V gene is TRBV4-3, the J gene TRBJ2-7; TRBD1 might be the D (6 bases). The CDR3 consists of 15 residues. Per germline, CDR1 LGHNA and CDR2 YSLEER. Trimming pared 3 bases from V and 3 bases from J, leaving 15 bases between.

The CDR3 bases are TGTGCCAGCAGTCGCGACTACAGCTCCTACGAGCAGTACTTC. It encodes CASSRDYSSYEQYF. The J gene is TRBJ2-7, the V gene TRBV2, with TRBD2 as a possible D gene (5 bases). In germline, CDR1 is SNHLY, CDR2 FYNNEI. CDR3 length: 14 amino acids. V was shortened by 5 bases and J by 0 bases, with 11 bases between the two germline ends. Full variable domain (missing parts from reference TRBV2 and TRBJ2-7): EPEVTQTPSHQVTQMGQEVILRCVPISNHLYFYWYRQILGQKVEFLVSFYNNEISEKSEIFDDQFSVERPDGSNFTLKIRSTKLEDSAMYFCASSRDYSSYEQYFGPGTRLTVT.

V usage is TRBV19 and J usage is TRBJ2-1, with D possibly TRBD1 on 6 matching bases. CDR1 is LNHDA, CDR2 SQIVND, per germline (reference sequence). This CDR3 region has 14 residues. The V end was cut by 6 bases, the J end by 9 bases, with 18 bases between. The CDR3 sequence is CASSRGEQFSEQFF. CDR3 sequence (DNA): TGTGCCAGTAGCAGGGGCGAGCAGTTCAGTGAGCAGTTCTTC.

J is TRBJ1-1 and V is TRBV6-6; TRBD1 matches at 7 bases. The V gene end was trimmed by 4 bases and the J gene end by 8 bases; junction bases not matched to a gene: 7. Germline V lookup: CDR1 MNHNY, CDR2 SVGAGI (reference sequence). The CDR3 sequence is 13 residues long. The CDR3 nucleotides are TGTGCCAGCAGTTCACGTCCAGGGGGGGAAGCTTTCTTT. Protein sequence: CASSSRPGGEAFF.

The genes are TRBV7-2 and TRBJ2-3; no reliable D call. Germline CDR1 is SGHTA and CDR2 is FQGNSA. The CDR3 has 13 amino acids. Between the trimmed V and J ends, which lost 4 bases and 2 bases, there was a span of 7 bases. The CDR3 loop reads CASSWQYTDTQYF. CDR3 bases: TGTGCCAGCAGCTGGCAATACACAGATACGCAGTATTTT.

The rearrangement joins TRBV7-2 to TRBJ1-1, with TRBD1 identical over 9 bases. V trimming: 3 bases; J trimming: 3 bases; junction bases outside the gene matches: 5. CDR1 is SGHTA, CDR2 FQGNSA, per germline. This CDR3 spans 15 amino acids. CDR3 DNA sequence: TGTGCCAGCAGCTTCGAGGGACAGGGTTACACTGAAGCTTTCTTT. Encoded protein: CASSFEGQGYTEAFF.

This chain connects TRBV11-2 to TRBJ1-1; D gene unclear. The V end lost 2 bases, the J end lost 3 bases, and 4 bases lay between the germline ends. Germline CDR1 and CDR2: SGHAT and FQNNGV. There are 12 residues in the CDR3. This CDR3 is CASSLSDTEAFF. CDR3 nucleotide sequence: TGTGCCAGCAGCTTATCGGACACTGAAGCTTTCTTT.

The rearrangement uses TRBV7-8 and TRBJ1-4; D is undetermined. This CDR3 is built from 12 residues. V dropped 5 bases and J dropped 6 bases, with 7 bases sitting between them. The V gene's germline CDR1 is SGHVS and CDR2 FQNEAQ. The CDR3: CASSAYYEKLFF. The DNA for the CDR3 is TGTGCCAGCAGCGCCTATTATGAAAAACTGTTTTTT.

V and J are TRBV7-6 and TRBJ2-7; 7 positions agree with TRBD2. Germline V gene lookup returns CDR1 SGHVS and CDR2 FNYEAQ. J lost 2 bases, V lost 0 bases, and 7 bases had no gene match. The CDR3 is made up of 16 amino acids. The DNA for the CDR3 is TGTGCCAGCAGCTTAGCGGCGGCGGGAGCTACCTACGAGCAGTACTTC. Its protein is CASSLAAAGATYEQYF.

The genes are TRBV7-9 and TRBJ1-1, with a weak D call TRBD1 (5 bases). V dropped 5 bases and J dropped 4 bases, with 17 bases sitting between them. This CDR3 is built from 15 residues. Germline CDR1 is SEHNR and CDR2 is FQNEAQ (reference sequence). The chain's CDR3 is CASSPPSGARTEAFF. In DNA form, the CDR3 reads TGTGCCAGCAGCCCCCCGTCCGGGGCGCGCACTGAAGCTTTCTTT.

V usage is TRBV15 and J usage is TRBJ1-2; TRBD1 is a possible D gene (6 bases). Looked up from germline, CDR1 is LNHNV and CDR2 is YYDKDF (reference sequence). V gave up 1 base and J gave up 4 bases, with 13 bases separating them. This CDR3 spans 15 amino acids. CDR3 bases: TGTGCCACCAGCAGAGGGAGGGGGGCTACCTATGGCTACACCTTC. Amino acids: CATSRGRGATYGYTF. Together with reference TRBV15 and TRBJ1-2, the CDR3 gives the full variable domain: DAMVIQNPRYQVTQFGKPVTLSCSQTLNHNVMYWYQQKSSQAPKLLFHYYDKDFNNEADTPDNFQSRRPNTSFCFLDIRSPGLGDTAMYLCATSRGRGATYGYTFGSGTRLTVV.

The V gene is TRBV6-1, the J gene TRBJ2-2; tentative D call: TRBD2 (5 bases). This CDR3 has 14 amino acids. The germline CDR1 and CDR2 sequences are MNHNS and SASEGT. With 6 bases removed from V and 0 bases from J, the gap between germline ends came to 8 bases. The CDR3 protein is CASRAAANTGELFF. The CDR3 DNA reads as TGTGCCAGCAGAGCAGCGGCGAACACCGGGGAGCTGTTTTTT.

The rearrangement uses TRBV19 and TRBJ2-7, with TRBD1 matching over 9 bases. Per germline, CDR1 LNHDA and CDR2 SQIVND (reference sequence). The CDR3 totals 16 residues. V gave up 1 base and J gave up 3 bases; unmatched junction bases: 7. Here the CDR3 reads CASSIGRDRAVYEQYF. The CDR3, as DNA: TGTGCCAGTAGTATAGGGAGGGACAGGGCGGTCTACGAGCAGTACTTC.

The CDR3 loop reads CASSQEGFNNEKLFF. For the CDR3, the DNA is TGCGCCAGCAGCCAAGAGGGTTTCAATAATGAAAAACTGTTTTTT. This sequence joins TRBV4-3 and TRBJ1-4; D gene uncertain. This CDR3 has 15 residues. Germline V gene lookup returns CDR1 LGHNA and CDR2 YSLEER. Trimming took off 0 bases at V and 4 bases at J, with 9 bases between the two ends.